Below, 13 T cell receptor beta chains from the same sample are listed, as sequenced in a study of shared clonotypes between healthy human individuals. TCRdb keeps only in-frame clones here, not all; method: immunoSEQ multiplex PCR. The profile shows a few hundred thousand clones, approximately 77% of them singletons. Sequencing was done on a sample of PBMCs. These TCRs come from a woman in her thirties or forties in good health. Some clones in this sample may be carry-over from other donors' samples.

The chain recombines TRBV6-1 with TRBJ2-3; 10 bases agree with TRBD2. The ends lost 4 bases at V and 2 bases at J; junction bases unmatched: 3. Per germline, CDR1 MNHNS and CDR2 SASEGT. The CDR3 runs to 15 residues. CDR3 loop: CASSASGSFTDTQYF. CDR3 DNA: TGTGCCAGCAGTGCTAGCGGGAGTTTCACAGATACGCAGTATTTT.

The chain joins TRBV30 to TRBJ1-4; D uncertain. The CDR3 extends over 11 amino acids. V was pared by 8 bases and J by 6 bases, with 10 bases between. CDR1 is GTSNPN and CDR2 is SVGIG in the germline V gene (reference sequence). CDR3: CATDHYEKLFF. DNA for the CDR3: TGTGCCACGGATCACTATGAAAAACTGTTTTTT.

The V call is TRBV5-4, the J call TRBJ1-1; weak D call: TRBD1 (6 bases). Trimming removed 0 bases from V and 1 base from J, with 13 bases in between. The CDR3 has 16 residues. Germline V gene sequence: CDR1 SGHNT, CDR2 YYREEE (reference sequence). DNA of the CDR3: TGTGCCAGCAGCTTGGCAGGACAGCCGGGGAACACTGAAGCTTTCTTT. Its protein is CASSLAGQPGNTEAFF.

Comments on this clone: It is likely a read error, because the conserved phenylalanine at the end of the CDR3 is missing. J is TRBJ2-4 and V is TRBV20-1, with D perhaps TRBD1 or TRBD2 (5 bases each). This CDR3 has 11 amino acids. Germline assignment: CDR1 DFQATT and CDR2 SNEGSKA (reference sequence). Between the trimmed V and J ends, which lost 6 bases and 12 bases, there was a span of 15 bases. The CDR3 here is CSARSGTTQYY. DNA of the CDR3: TGCAGTGCCAGGTCCGGGACCACTCAGTACTAC.

This chain connects TRBV18 to TRBJ2-7; 10 bases are a match to TRBD2. Germline CDR1 KGHSH, CDR2 LQKENI. Trimming removed 3 bases from V and 6 bases from J; junction bases left unmatched: 11. The CDR3 is made up of 16 amino acids. Here the CDR3 reads CASSPPAGGPSGEQYF. In DNA form, the CDR3 reads TGTGCCAGCTCACCTCCAGCGGGAGGGCCCTCGGGCGAGCAGTACTTC.

V usage is TRBV28 and J usage is TRBJ1-5; D not resolved. Trimming removed 7 bases from V and 0 bases from J, with 16 bases in between. The V gene's germline CDR1 is MDHEN and CDR2 SYDVKM. CDR3 length: 16 residues. The CDR3 region is CASNPLQQDSNQPQHF. CDR3 bases: TGTGCCAGCAACCCTCTACAGCAGGATAGCAATCAGCCCCAGCATTTT.

This clone has a single count. A much larger clone differs from this one at a single base, so this may be a read error. The chain couples TRBV28 to TRBJ2-5, with D perhaps matching TRBD2 (5 bases). Near its end, the DNA agrees better with TRBJ2-7, so the J call may be wrong. CDR3 length: 17 residues. Looked up from germline, CDR1 is MDHEN and CDR2 is SYDVKM. This chain's CDR3 is CASGLSAGVAAGYEQYF. DNA of the CDR3: TGTGCCAGCGGTTTATCGGCTGGGGTCGCCGCGGGTTACGAGCAGTACTTC.

The chain uses TRBV11-3 and TRBJ2-3, with 11 bases identical to TRBD2. Germline loops: CDR1 SGHNT, CDR2 YENEEA. CDR3 length: 17 amino acids. V gave up 1 base and J gave up 1 base; unmatched junction bases: 4. For the CDR3, the DNA is TGTGCCAGCAGCTTAGGGCTAGCGGGAGGAGGCACAGATACGCAGTATTTT. This sequence encodes CASSLGLAGGGTDTQYF.

This chain connects TRBV5-6 to TRBJ2-5; D uncertain. The J call may be mistaken, given a closer DNA end match to TRBJ2-7. This CDR3 contains 12 residues. Germline V gene sequence: CDR1 SGHDT, CDR2 YYEEEE. The CDR3 DNA reads TGTGCCAGCAGCTTGCGTGTGTACGAGCAGTACTTC. It encodes CASSLRVYEQYF.

The chain links TRBV6-5 to TRBJ1-2; D gene unclear. CDR3 size: 14 residues. V shed 0 bases and J shed 7 bases, with 12 bases lying between them. Germline values: CDR1 MNHEY, CDR2 SVGAGI. CDR3 bases: TGTGCCAGCAGTTACTCTGTCGACTCCCGTGGCTACACCTTC. This codes for CASSYSVDSRGYTF.

This chain uses TRBV27 with TRBJ1-5; 7 bases fit TRBD1. V lost 3 bases, J lost 15 bases, and 14 bases stayed unmatched. This CDR3 has 14 amino acids. Germline values: CDR1 MNHEY, CDR2 SMNVEV (reference sequence). The CDR3 sequence: CASSFLSQGGAWHF. CDR3 coding DNA: TGTGCCAGCAGTTTTCTAAGTCAGGGGGGTGCTTGGCATTTT.

Notes on this clone: Only one base separates this from a far larger clonotype, so it likely reflects a read error. The rearrangement links TRBV4-2 to TRBJ1-4; D call uncertain. Germline V gene lookup returns CDR1 LGHNA and CDR2 YNFKEQ. The ends were cut back, 0 bases at V and 5 bases at J, with 13 bases in the middle. This CDR3 region has 16 residues. The CDR3 DNA reads as TGTGCCAGCAGCCAAGAGCAGTTTCTATTAAATGAAAAACTGTTTTTT. It yields the protein CASSQEQFLLNEKLFF.

The genes are TRBV28 and TRBJ2-7, with D possibly TRBD2 on 6 matching bases. The CDR3 consists of 14 residues. V lost 6 bases and J lost 1, with 13 bases in between. CDR1 and CDR2 from the germline V gene are MDHEN and SYDVKM. The CDR3 sequence: CASSRLGSSYEQYF. The CDR3 DNA follows: TGTGCCAGCAGCAGACTAGGATCTTCCTACGAGCAGTACTTC.